The present T cell receptor beta chain was sequenced within a study of beta chain features in type 1 diabetes. Findings of the study overall: Moderate but significant shortening of TCRB CDR3s was recorded in all four CD4+ subsets from Type 1 diabetes patients.

Germline V gene sequence: CDR1 SGDLS, CDR2 YYNGEE. V lost 5 bases to trimming and J lost 1 base; unmatched junction nucleotides: 4. The length of the CDR3 is 14 residues. All of the isolated RNA was reverse transcribed, so expressed TCRB transcripts were sequenced. Profiling relied on immunoSEQ multiplex PCR, and the TCRdb table lists in-frame clones only, not all of them. The sample contains fewer than 300,000 clones, around 21% of which appear only once. To note about this clone: The antigen is undetermined.

The receptor was isolated from a middle-aged woman with type 1 diabetes. The sequenced material came from naive CD4+ T cells from blood. The V gene is TRBV9, the J gene TRBJ1-1; 8 bases match TRBD1. Here the CDR3 reads CASRAGQANTEAFF. The CDR3 DNA sequence: TGTGCCAGCAGGGCGGGACAGGCGAACACTGAAGCTTTCTTT.